The next 10 T cell receptor beta chains were all read from a single sample in a study of blood T cell repertoires in COVID-19. Method: immunoSEQ multiplex PCR; TCRdb's copy keeps in-frame clones and lacks some. This table holds fewer than 250,000 clones, 80% to 90% found once. The specimen was PBMCs or T cells enriched from blood (not recorded which). These receptors all stem from a woman between 25 and 40 years old with acute COVID-19.

The CDR3 loop reads CASSYGPAGTGELFF. CDR3 nucleotides: TGCGCCAGCAGTTATGGACCAGCGGGCACCGGGGAGCTGTTTTTT. The chain couples TRBV4-1 to TRBJ2-2, with D possibly matching TRBD2 (6 bases). The CDR3 length is 15 residues. The germline V gene encodes CDR1 MGHRA and CDR2 YSYEKL. The V gene lost 6 bases and the J gene lost 4 bases, with 15 bases spanning the gap.

The CDR3 nucleotides read TGTGCCATCAGTGGGGGGGAAAGCTCCTACAATGAGCAGTTCTTC. Residues: CAISGGESSYNEQFF. The chain uses TRBV10-3 and TRBJ2-1; D possibly corresponds to TRBD2 (6 bases). The CDR3 spans 15 residues. Germline CDR1 ENHRY, CDR2 SYGVKD. V was clipped by 4 bases and J by 0 bases, with 10 bases between them.

Details on this clone: A read error may account for a junction end that differs from germline. The CDR3 region has the DNA TGTGCCATCAGTAAGTCAGTGAACAGAGTAGGCACTGAAGCTTTCTTT. Translating gives CAISKSVNRVGTEAFF. The chain combines TRBV10-3 with TRBJ1-1; no clear D gene. The CDR3 covers 16 residues. Germline CDR1 is ENHRY and CDR2 is SYGVKD.

The chain uses TRBV7-8 and TRBJ1-1, with 7 nucleotides matching TRBD1. The CDR3 runs to 15 residues. Looked up from germline, CDR1 is SGHVS and CDR2 is FQNEAQ. Trimming took 5 bases from V and 5 from J; bases not matched to a gene: 11. CDR3 nucleotide sequence: TGTGCCAGCAGCCGATCTCAGGGGGTTTATACTGAAGCTTTCTTT. This translates into CASSRSQGVYTEAFF.

This clone was detected once. The rearrangement joins TRBV10-1 to TRBJ1-1; the match to TRBD1 covers 8 bases. V was clipped by 3 bases and J by 8 bases; unmatched bases: 5. The CDR3 extends over 13 amino acids. Germline V gene lookup returns CDR1 WNHNN and CDR2 SYGVQD (reference sequence). The CDR3 nucleotides are TGCGCCAGCAGTGATCAGGGGGCCCACGAAGCTTTCTTT. Translated, it gives CASSDQGAHEAFF.

At least ten counts were recorded for this clone. Within the sample, other DNA sequences also encode this same CDR3. V gene TRBV19 combines with J gene TRBJ1-2; no clear D. Germline V lookup: CDR1 LNHDA, CDR2 SQIVND (reference sequence). The CDR3 is made up of 15 amino acids. Trimming removed 1 base at V and 0 bases at J, with 9 bases between. In DNA form, the CDR3 reads TGTGCCAGTAGTATAGGCGATACCTCTAACTATGGCTACACCTTC. This translates into CASSIGDTSNYGYTF.

The chain joins TRBV12-5 to TRBJ1-3, with D perhaps TRBD1 (5 bases). Germline V lookup: CDR1 LGHNT, CDR2 FRNRAP. The CDR3 has 14 residues. Trimming took 2 bases from V and 2 from J, leaving 7 bases between them. CDR3 nucleotide sequence: TGTGCTAGTGGTTTGCCAGGGACTGGAAACACCATATATTTT. Translated: CASGLPGTGNTIYF.

This clone was counted a single time. The chain uses TRBV10-3 and TRBJ1-5; 8 bases agree with TRBD1. After removal of 3 bases from V and 5 bases from J, the junction contained 3 bases not matched to a gene. This CDR3 is 14 amino acids long. Germline V gives CDR1 ENHRY, CDR2 SYGVKD. The CDR3 is CAISEGQGYQPQHF. In DNA, the CDR3 is TGTGCCATCAGTGAAGGACAGGGTTATCAGCCCCAGCATTTT.

The rearrangement links TRBV18 to TRBJ2-5, with 10 nucleotides matching TRBD2. This CDR3 comprises 21 residues. Germline values: CDR1 KGHSH, CDR2 LQKENI. Trimming removed 3 bases from V and 2 bases from J; junction bases left unmatched: 21. Written as DNA, the CDR3 is TGTGCCAGCTCACCTCGCGCAGGCCCTTCTCTTCTAGCGGGGGCTCAAGAGACCCAGTACTTC. This sequence encodes CASSPRAGPSLLAGAQETQYF. The full variable domain, rest sourced from reference TRBV18 and TRBJ2-5, is NAGVMQNPRHLVRRRGQEARLRCSPMKGHSHVYWYRQLPEEGLKFMVYLQKENIIDESGMPKERFSAEFPKEGPSILRIQQVVRGDSAAYFCASSPRAGPSLLAGAQETQYFGPGTRLLVL.

Concerning this clone: This same CDR3 is encoded by further DNA sequences in the sample. The chain combines TRBV6-5 with TRBJ2-7; no firm D call. Trimming took off 0 bases at V and 0 bases at J, with 6 bases between the two ends. Looked up from germline, CDR1 is MNHEY and CDR2 is SVGAGI. The CDR3 runs 14 residues. CDR3 protein: CASSYSSRSYEQYF. For the CDR3, the DNA is TGTGCCAGCAGTTACTCTTCCCGCTCCTACGAGCAGTACTTC.